This entry lists 18 T cell receptor beta chains sequenced from one sample in a study of PD-L1 blockade in urothelial cancer. The data were produced by immunoSEQ multiplex PCR, yet TCRdb's version contains in-frame clones alone and is incomplete. The repertoire consists of about 50,000 clones, with approximately 86% occurring once and the leading ten covering more than 1.5%. Time point meaning: peripheral blood 6 weeks after treatment start. The material was PBMCs, obtained around atezolizumab (anti-PD-L1) treatment. Receptor source: a man aged 45-65 years with urothelial cancer.

The chain employs TRBV18 and TRBJ1-2; TRBD1 matches 7 bases. The CDR3 is 15 residues long. J lost 4 bases, V lost 5 bases, and 10 bases had no gene match. Germline V gene lookup returns CDR1 KGHSH and CDR2 LQKENI. CDR3 bases: TGTGCCAGCTCAGTCAGACAGGGTGAGGGCTATGGCTACACCTTC. As protein: CASSVRQGEGYGYTF. Based on the CDR3 plus reference TRBV18 and TRBJ1-2, the full variable domain is NAGVMQNPRHLVRRRGQEARLRCSPMKGHSHVYWYRQLPEEGLKFMVYLQKENIIDESGMPKERFSAEFPKEGPSILRIQQVVRGDSAAYFCASSVRQGEGYGYTFGSGTRLTVV.

This clone was counted a single time. The V gene is TRBV11-3, the J gene TRBJ2-7; D might be TRBD1 (6 bases). The ends were cut back, 5 bases at V and 5 bases at J, with 16 bases in the middle. This CDR3 comprises 14 residues. The germline V gene has CDR1 SGHNT and CDR2 YENEEA. Here the CDR3 DNA reads TGTGCCAGCAGCCCAGAAAGAACAGGGAACGAGCAGTACTTC. As protein: CASSPERTGNEQYF. The whole variable domain, filled in from reference TRBV11-3 and TRBJ2-7, reads EAGVVQSPRYKIIEKKQPVAFWCNPISGHNTLYWYLQNLGQGPELLIRYENEEAVDDSQLPKDRFSAERLKGVDSTLKIQPAELGDSAVYLCASSPERTGNEQYFGPGTRLTVT.

The chain carries TRBV4-1 and TRBJ2-1; the match to TRBD1 covers 7 bases. Trimming at V came to 4 bases and at J to 0 bases, leaving 6 bases not matched to a gene. The CDR3 has 16 amino acids. Looked up from germline, CDR1 is MGHRA and CDR2 is YSYEKL. In nucleotides, the CDR3 is TGCGCCAGCAGCCTTCACCGGGACAGCTCCTACAATGAGCAGTTCTTC. Protein sequence: CASSLHRDSSYNEQFF.

This clone was detected once. The rearrangement links TRBV6-6 to TRBJ1-1; 9 nucleotides line up with TRBD1. Germline CDR1 reads MNHNY; CDR2 reads SVGAGI (reference sequence). The CDR3 contains 13 residues. The V segment lost 2 bases and the J segment 10 bases; nucleotides outside the gene matches: 5. CDR3 in DNA: TGTGCCAGCAGTTACGGGACAGGGTTGGGAGCTTTCTTT. Translating it yields CASSYGTGLGAFF.

The V gene is TRBV5-1, the J gene TRBJ2-5; weak D call: TRBD1 (5 bases). The CDR3 spans 14 residues. The germline gives CDR1 SGHRS, CDR2 YFSETQ. V was cut by 4 bases and J by 3 bases, with 13 bases left in between. The CDR3 sequence: CASSPGHEEETQYF. The CDR3 nucleotides read TGCGCCAGCAGCCCCGGACACGAGGAAGAGACCCAGTACTTC.

J is TRBJ2-1 and V is TRBV29-1; TRBD2 matches at 9 bases. The CDR3 totals 14 residues. V lost 6 bases to trimming and J lost 6 bases; unmatched junction nucleotides: 9. Germline CDR1 SQVTM, CDR2 ANQGSEA. CDR3 residues: CSVSPSGKINEQFF. In DNA, the CDR3 is TGCAGCGTGTCACCTAGCGGGAAGATCAATGAGCAGTTCTTC.

V gene TRBV5-4 combines with J gene TRBJ2-7; D is ambiguous. Between the trimmed V and J ends, which lost 1 base and 6 bases, there was a span of 14 bases. CDR1 and CDR2 from the germline V gene are SGHNT and YYREEE (reference sequence). This CDR3 is built from 14 residues. DNA for the CDR3: TGTGCCAGCAGCTTGTCACTTATACCAAGCGAGCAGTACTTC. Amino acids: CASSLSLIPSEQYF.

The chain recombines TRBV10-2 with TRBJ2-7; D is ambiguous. The CDR3 is 13 residues long. CDR1 is WSHSY, CDR2 SAAADI, per germline. V shed 0 bases and J shed 6 bases, with 9 bases lying between them. This CDR3 reads CASSESSGSEQYF. In nucleotides, the CDR3 is TGCGCCAGCAGTGAGTCGTCCGGGTCCGAGCAGTACTTC.

By share, this clone counts as medium-sized. The V call is TRBV6-1, the J call TRBJ2-7; tentatively, D is TRBD2 (5 bases). V lost 6 bases and J lost 12, with 21 bases in between. This CDR3 contains 13 residues. Germline assignment: CDR1 MNHNS and CDR2 SASEGT. This CDR3 reads CASSEGPRSWWYF. The CDR3 coding sequence is TGTGCCAGCAGCGAGGGTCCCAGAAGTTGGTGGTACTTC.

The chain combines TRBV29-1 with TRBJ2-7, with TRBD1 identical over 9 bases. Germline trimming cut 7 bases from V and 3 bases from J; bases unmatched to any gene: 19. Germline V gene lookup returns CDR1 SQVTM and CDR2 ANQGSEA. The CDR3 is made up of 17 amino acids. The CDR3 region is CSAYPGQGPTWDYEQYF. The DNA of the CDR3 is TGCAGCGCTTACCCGGGACAGGGACCCACATGGGACTACGAGCAGTACTTC.

The rearrangement links TRBV13 to TRBJ1-1; 7 bases line up with TRBD1. The CDR3 has 13 residues. The V and J ends lost 5 bases and 4 bases, in that order; junction bases with no gene match: 4. Germline assignment: CDR1 PRHDT and CDR2 FYEKMQ (reference sequence). CDR3 amino acids: CASSRQGVTEAFF. The CDR3 nucleotides read TGTGCCAGCAGCAGACAGGGTGTCACTGAAGCTTTCTTT.

V usage is TRBV19 and J usage is TRBJ1-2; TRBD1 aligns across 8 bases. J was trimmed by 4 bases and V by 8 bases; bases with no gene match: 21. The CDR3 contains 18 residues. The germline CDR1 and CDR2 sequences are LNHDA and SQIVND (reference sequence). The DNA for the CDR3 is TGTGCCAGTTATGGAGGCCTAGGACAGGGCGTCCTCCTCTATGGCTACACCTTC. This sequence encodes CASYGGLGQGVLLYGYTF.

The chain has TRBV6-5 and TRBJ2-5; a weak D match, TRBD2 (5 bases). CDR1 MNHEY and CDR2 SVGAGI come from the germline V gene. The CDR3 length is 12 residues. Deletions cut 5 bases from V and 1 base from J, with 5 bases between. The CDR3 protein is CASSGLQETQYF. CDR3 DNA sequence: TGTGCCAGCAGTGGACTCCAAGAGACCCAGTACTTC.

This chain uses TRBV6-1 with TRBJ2-1; TRBD2 might be the D (5 bases). Between the trimmed V and J ends, which lost 11 bases and 9 bases, there was a span of 17 bases. Germline V gene data show CDR1 as MNHNS and CDR2 as SASEGT. The length of the CDR3 is 12 residues. This CDR3 is CAVGLVMGEQFF. CDR3 DNA sequence: TGTGCCGTAGGACTCGTAATGGGTGAGCAGTTCTTC.

As to this clone: Other DNA sequences from this sample encode an identical CDR3 as well. The chain is built from TRBV7-9 and TRBJ2-3, with TRBD2 matching 9 bases. The germline CDR1 and CDR2 sequences are SEHNR and FQNEAQ (reference sequence). Trimming removed 6 bases from V and 2 bases from J; junction bases left unmatched: 6. This CDR3 contains 15 residues. The CDR3 DNA reads TGTGCCAGCAGTTCCGCGGGGGGGCTCACAGATACGCAGTATTTT. Protein: CASSSAGGLTDTQYF.

CDR3 coding DNA: TGTGCCAGCAGTTTGGCGGGAGGGGCGGTCTACGAGCAGTACTTC. Protein: CASSLAGGAVYEQYF. V gene TRBV6-5 combines with J gene TRBJ2-7; 9 nucleotides line up with TRBD2. V was clipped by 4 bases and J by 3 bases; unmatched bases: 7. The CDR3 has 15 residues. The germline V gene has CDR1 MNHEY and CDR2 SVGAGI.

The V call is TRBV5-4, the J call TRBJ2-5, with 7 bases that match TRBD1. Germline trimming cut 4 bases from V and 5 bases from J; bases unmatched to any gene: 5. The germline V gene encodes CDR1 SGHNT and CDR2 YYREEE (reference sequence). The CDR3 is 13 residues long. CDR3 sequence reads: CASSRTGSETQYF. In DNA form, the CDR3 reads TGTGCCAGCAGCCGGACAGGTTCTGAGACCCAGTACTTC.

The genes are TRBV5-1 and TRBJ2-5, with 9 bases aligning to TRBD2. J gave up 2 bases and V 10 bases, and 6 bases lay outside the gene matches. This CDR3 spans 13 amino acids. Per the germline V gene, CDR1 is SGHRS and CDR2 is YFSETQ. This CDR3 is CAVPTSGQETQYF. The DNA of the CDR3 is TGCGCCGTACCGACTAGCGGACAAGAGACCCAGTACTTC.